This TCR beta chain was documented in a study of T cell repertoires in cytomegalovirus infection. Study information: Public TCR beta signatures marked donors with CMV infection and the matching HLA.

This clonotype appeared a few times. What it binds is not known. Overall study findings and caveats: Clonotype analysis showed dominance of the ex vivo response by HLA-C-restricted CMV-specific TCR beta clonotypes.

CDR1 and CDR2 from the germline V gene are SGDLS and YYNGEE. The CDR3 is 14 amino acids. V gave up 3 bases and J gave up 5 bases, with 14 bases separating them. MiXCR, applied by TCRdb to the reads, yields one record per CDR3 protein. The profile covers some 320,000 distinct CDR3 sequences, with around 9.5% appearing a single time and about 4.5% taken by the ten largest. The genes are TRBV9 and TRBJ1-2, with TRBD1 as a possible D gene (6 bases). This receptor was taken from a human donor in good health (CMV status not recorded). Some clones in this sample may be carry-over from other donors' samples. The material sequenced was PBMCs. CDR3 bases: TGTGCCAGCAGCGGAAGACAGGCTCGGTATGGCTACACCTTC. Its protein is CASSGRQARYGYTF.